Shown below are 25 T cell receptor beta chains from a single sample sequenced in a study of blood T cells in healthy people across ages. A second roughly 6 to 11 cycle PCR used barcoded and J-beta primers. TCRdb ran MiXCR on the 5' RACE reads and lists one entry per CDR3 protein. The sample lists some 760,000 distinct CDR3 sequences, roughly 25% occurring once. A further study also used this sample, focusing on T cells of mothers and their children.

Material: blood. The receptor source for this set is a boy between 10 and 17 years old in good health.

This clonotype was detected only a few times. The rearrangement uses TRBV10-3 and TRBJ2-1; D is undetermined. Germline CDR1 ENHRY, CDR2 SYGVKD. Trimming cost V 0 bases and J 5 bases, with 17 bases left between them. This CDR3 has 17 amino acids. The CDR3 nucleotides are TGTGCCATCAGTGAGTCTCGCTTAGATCCGGTCCACAATGAGCAGTTCTTC. It translates to CAISESRLDPVHNEQFF.

The chain links TRBV2 to TRBJ1-2; D might be TRBD1 (6 bases). This CDR3 contains 13 residues. V gave up 8 bases and J gave up 5 bases, with 15 bases separating them. Germline V lookup: CDR1 SNHLY, CDR2 FYNNEI. CDR3 loop: CASWGRGRYGYTF. CDR3 DNA sequence: TGTGCCAGCTGGGGCAGGGGTCGGTATGGCTACACCTTC.

This clonotype was found a few times. A junction boundary mismatches the germline segment, possibly from a read error. The V gene is TRBV27, the J gene TRBJ2-5, with D perhaps TRBD2 (5 bases). The CDR3 consists of 15 residues. The germline V gene encodes CDR1 MNHEY and CDR2 SMNVEV (reference sequence). The CDR3 region is CASSPYRENQGTQYF. The CDR3, as DNA: TGTGCCAGCAGTCCATACCGGGAAAACCAAGGGACCCAGTACTTC.

This clonotype was observed a few times. J is TRBJ2-6 and V is TRBV27; D call uncertain. This CDR3 has 15 amino acids. The germline V gene has CDR1 MNHEY and CDR2 SMNVEV (reference sequence). V lost 6 bases, J lost 2 bases, and 11 bases lay in between. The CDR3 DNA reads TGTGCCAGCAGCTCAAGCCGGGCTGGGGCCAACGTCCTGACTTTC. Translating gives CASSSSRAGANVLTF.

V gene TRBV20-1 combines with J gene TRBJ2-1, with D hard to call. CDR1 is DFQATT, CDR2 SNEGSKA, per germline (reference sequence). Trimming took 5 bases from V and 2 from J, leaving 4 bases between them. The CDR3 sequence is 11 residues long. CDR3 nucleotide sequence: TGCAGTGCTTGGGCCTACAATGAGCAGTTCTTC. Encoded protein: CSAWAYNEQFF.

In its sample, this clonotype was seen a few times. The chain couples TRBV20-1 to TRBJ2-5; D gene uncertain. The V gene's germline CDR1 is DFQATT and CDR2 SNEGSKA (reference sequence). The V end was cut by 0 bases, the J end by 1 base, with 12 bases between. CDR3 size: 15 residues. CDR3 nucleotides: TGCAGTGCTAGAGACTTCGGGCTAACCCAAGAGACCCAGTACTTC. Translated: CSARDFGLTQETQYF.

The V and J genes are TRBV12-3 or TRBV12-4 and TRBJ1-1; tentative D call: TRBD1 (5 bases). The CDR3 loop spans 17 amino acids. The V end lost 6 bases, the J end lost 1 base, and 21 bases lay between the germline ends. The CDR3 spells CASSRHRDSPGNTEAFF. The CDR3 DNA follows: TGTGCCAGCAGCCGGCACCGGGACTCCCCTGGGAACACTGAAGCTTTCTTT.

This clonotype appeared a few times. A read error may account for a junction end that differs from germline. The chain couples TRBV7-2 to TRBJ2-2; unclear D gene. Germline V gene sequence: CDR1 SGHTA, CDR2 FQGNSA. There are 14 residues in the CDR3. The CDR3 loop reads CARSLGGATGELFF. CDR3 bases: TGTGCCCGCAGCTTAGGCGGAGCTACCGGGGAGCTGTTTTTT.

This clonotype was recorded a few times. Sequence at one end of the junction differs from germline and may be a read error. V and J are TRBV9 and TRBJ2-5; D could derive from TRBD1 or TRBD2 (5 bases each). The tail of the sequence fits TRBJ2-7 better, so the J call may be wrong. CDR1 and CDR2 from the germline V gene are SGDLS and YYNGEE. There are 15 residues in the CDR3. The CDR3, as DNA: TGTGTCAGCAGCGAAACTTCAGGGACCTCCTACGAGCAGTACTTC. It is translated as CVSSETSGTSYEQYF.

This chain links TRBV9 with TRBJ1-1; no clear D. CDR1 and CDR2 from the germline V gene are SGDLS and YYNGEE. The CDR3 covers 15 residues. Trimming removed 0 bases at V and 4 bases at J, with 13 bases between. This CDR3 reads CASSVAVGSGTEAFF. In DNA, the CDR3 is TGTGCCAGCAGCGTAGCTGTGGGATCGGGCACTGAAGCTTTCTTT.

This clonotype showed up just a few times. J is TRBJ2-1 and V is TRBV27; D might be TRBD2 (6 bases). The CDR3 totals 14 residues. Germline CDR1 and CDR2: MNHEY and SMNVEV (reference sequence). The V end lost 4 bases, the J end lost 10 bases, and 17 bases lay between the germline ends. The CDR3 bases are TGTGCCAGCAGTTCGTCTGAGACTAGTAACGAGCAGTTCTTC. Encoded protein: CASSSSETSNEQFF.

The chain is built from TRBV4-1 and TRBJ2-3; 8 bases map to TRBD2. The length of the CDR3 is 21 residues. Germline V lookup: CDR1 MGHRA, CDR2 YSYEKL. Trimming cost V 0 bases and J 2 bases; bases outside gene matches: 19. Here the CDR3 reads CASSQDRIRASGRLTTDTQYF. The CDR3, as DNA: TGCGCCAGCAGCCAAGATCGCATCAGGGCTAGCGGGCGGCTTACCACAGATACGCAGTATTTT.

This clonotype was seen ten or more times. The V gene is TRBV14, the J gene TRBJ2-7; D call uncertain. There are 14 residues in the CDR3. V was shortened by 4 bases and J by 1 base, with 11 bases between the two germline ends. CDR1 and CDR2 from the germline V gene are SGHDN and FVKESK. The CDR3 sequence is CASSLRRSSYEQYF. As DNA, the CDR3 is TGTGCCAGCAGCCTGCGAAGGAGTTCCTACGAGCAGTACTTC.

In its sample, this clonotype was seen a few times. The rearrangement uses TRBV5-1 and TRBJ2-5; D unclear. The CDR3 extends over 14 amino acids. Germline CDR1 and CDR2: SGHRS and YFSETQ. The V gene lost 0 bases and the J gene lost 4 bases, with 10 bases spanning the gap. The DNA for the CDR3 is TGCGCCAGCAGCTTGGAGCGAGCTACAGAGACCCAGTACTTC. As protein: CASSLERATETQYF.

This clonotype appeared a few times. J is TRBJ2-5 and V is TRBV6-1; maybe TRBD1 (7 bases). The J call may not be correct, given that the DNA end is closer to TRBJ2-1. Germline assignment: CDR1 MNHNS and CDR2 SASEGT. This CDR3 region has 14 residues. The CDR3 DNA reads as TGTGCCAGCCGCGGGACAGCAGATCGGGGTGAGCAGTTCTTC. Translated: CASRGTADRGEQFF.

V is TRBV4-2 and J is TRBJ2-3; D gene unclear. The length of the CDR3 is 13 residues. Trimming removed 2 bases at V and 6 bases at J, with 9 bases between. Germline V gives CDR1 LGHNA, CDR2 YNFKEQ. In DNA form, the CDR3 reads TGTGCCAGCAGCCAAAGAGTTGCGGATACGCAGTATTTT. This gives the protein CASSQRVADTQYF.

V is TRBV6-5 and J is TRBJ2-3; 12 bases line up with TRBD2. The germline V gene encodes CDR1 MNHEY and CDR2 SVGAGI. Trimming took 0 bases from V and 1 from J; bases not matched to a gene: 11. The CDR3 is 20 amino acids. CDR3 nucleotide sequence: TGTGCCAGCAGTTACTCGAGAAAAGCTAGCGGGAGGGCCGGCACAGATACGCAGTATTTT. Translated: CASSYSRKASGRAGTDTQYF.

A single count supports this clonotype. The rearrangement joins TRBV6-6 to TRBJ2-3; no definite D call. The CDR3 is 14 residues long. Looked up from germline, CDR1 is MNHNY and CDR2 is SVGAGI (reference sequence). Trimming stripped 7 bases from V and 5 bases from J, with 16 bases between. CDR3 amino acids: CASTHVPERDTQYF. For the CDR3, the DNA is TGTGCCAGCACCCACGTCCCAGAAAGAGATACGCAGTATTTT.

The V gene is TRBV29-1, the J gene TRBJ2-1; perhaps D is TRBD1 or TRBD2 (5 bases each). CDR3 length: 17 residues. Germline V CDR1 and CDR2: SQVTM, ANQGSEA. Trimming removed 4 bases from V and 0 bases from J, with 19 bases in between. CDR3 nucleotide sequence: TGCAGCGTTGGTGGGGGACCCCCAGGATTCTCCTACAATGAGCAGTTCTTC. Residues: CSVGGGPPGFSYNEQFF.

The table lists this clonotype with a few counts. The chain links TRBV3-1 to TRBJ2-3; 13 bases fit TRBD2. The CDR3 is made up of 16 amino acids. Germline assignment: CDR1 LGHDT and CDR2 YNNKEL (reference sequence). V lost 4 bases and J lost 2; bases outside the gene matches: 3. CDR3 DNA: TGTGCCAGCAGCCTACTAGCGGGGGGGTACACAGATACGCAGTATTTT. Translation: CASSLLAGGYTDTQYF.

The gene calls are TRBV7-2 and TRBJ2-5, with D unclear. The end of the DNA fits TRBJ2-7 better, so the J call may be wrong. The germline CDR1 and CDR2 sequences are SGHTA and FQGNSA. The CDR3 loop spans 14 amino acids. The CDR3 region is CASSFPTDSYEQYF. As DNA, the CDR3 is TGTGCCAGCAGCTTCCCGACGGATTCCTACGAGCAGTACTTC.

This clonotype turned up a few times. The genes are TRBV9 and TRBJ2-1; D might be TRBD2 (6 bases). Germline values: CDR1 SGDLS, CDR2 YYNGEE. The V end lost 0 bases, the J end lost 4 bases, and 11 bases lay between the germline ends. This CDR3 has 15 amino acids. Here the CDR3 reads CASSVAGVSYNEQFF. In DNA form, the CDR3 reads TGTGCCAGCAGCGTAGCGGGGGTGTCTTACAATGAGCAGTTCTTC.

This chain uses TRBV4-1 with TRBJ2-1, with 8 nucleotides matching TRBD2. Unmatched junction bases numbered 11, after V lost 1 base and J lost 3 bases. This CDR3 contains 18 residues. Germline CDR1 is MGHRA and CDR2 is YSYEKL. The CDR3 sequence is CASSQVQGTSGFYNEQFF. DNA of the CDR3: TGCGCCAGCAGCCAAGTTCAAGGCACTAGCGGATTCTACAATGAGCAGTTCTTC.

This clonotype showed up just a few times. The V and J genes are TRBV7-2 and TRBJ2-7; TRBD2 matches at 12 bases. This CDR3 contains 16 residues. Trimming took 1 base from V and 4 from J; bases not matched to a gene: 5. Germline values: CDR1 SGHTA, CDR2 FQGNSA. This CDR3 is CASSLGSGTSGYEQYF. CDR3 nucleotide sequence: TGTGCCAGCAGCTTAGGATCCGGGACTAGCGGGTACGAGCAGTACTTC.

This clonotype has more than one count but fewer than ten. CDR3 protein: CASSHPGTPTDTQYF. Here the CDR3 DNA reads TGCGCCAGCAGCCACCCCGGGACCCCCACAGATACGCAGTATTTT. The rearrangement uses TRBV4-1 and TRBJ2-3, with D perhaps being TRBD1 or TRBD2 (5 bases each). Trimming stripped 3 bases from V and 2 bases from J, with 12 bases between. Per the germline V gene, CDR1 is MGHRA and CDR2 is YSYEKL. CDR3 size: 15 residues.